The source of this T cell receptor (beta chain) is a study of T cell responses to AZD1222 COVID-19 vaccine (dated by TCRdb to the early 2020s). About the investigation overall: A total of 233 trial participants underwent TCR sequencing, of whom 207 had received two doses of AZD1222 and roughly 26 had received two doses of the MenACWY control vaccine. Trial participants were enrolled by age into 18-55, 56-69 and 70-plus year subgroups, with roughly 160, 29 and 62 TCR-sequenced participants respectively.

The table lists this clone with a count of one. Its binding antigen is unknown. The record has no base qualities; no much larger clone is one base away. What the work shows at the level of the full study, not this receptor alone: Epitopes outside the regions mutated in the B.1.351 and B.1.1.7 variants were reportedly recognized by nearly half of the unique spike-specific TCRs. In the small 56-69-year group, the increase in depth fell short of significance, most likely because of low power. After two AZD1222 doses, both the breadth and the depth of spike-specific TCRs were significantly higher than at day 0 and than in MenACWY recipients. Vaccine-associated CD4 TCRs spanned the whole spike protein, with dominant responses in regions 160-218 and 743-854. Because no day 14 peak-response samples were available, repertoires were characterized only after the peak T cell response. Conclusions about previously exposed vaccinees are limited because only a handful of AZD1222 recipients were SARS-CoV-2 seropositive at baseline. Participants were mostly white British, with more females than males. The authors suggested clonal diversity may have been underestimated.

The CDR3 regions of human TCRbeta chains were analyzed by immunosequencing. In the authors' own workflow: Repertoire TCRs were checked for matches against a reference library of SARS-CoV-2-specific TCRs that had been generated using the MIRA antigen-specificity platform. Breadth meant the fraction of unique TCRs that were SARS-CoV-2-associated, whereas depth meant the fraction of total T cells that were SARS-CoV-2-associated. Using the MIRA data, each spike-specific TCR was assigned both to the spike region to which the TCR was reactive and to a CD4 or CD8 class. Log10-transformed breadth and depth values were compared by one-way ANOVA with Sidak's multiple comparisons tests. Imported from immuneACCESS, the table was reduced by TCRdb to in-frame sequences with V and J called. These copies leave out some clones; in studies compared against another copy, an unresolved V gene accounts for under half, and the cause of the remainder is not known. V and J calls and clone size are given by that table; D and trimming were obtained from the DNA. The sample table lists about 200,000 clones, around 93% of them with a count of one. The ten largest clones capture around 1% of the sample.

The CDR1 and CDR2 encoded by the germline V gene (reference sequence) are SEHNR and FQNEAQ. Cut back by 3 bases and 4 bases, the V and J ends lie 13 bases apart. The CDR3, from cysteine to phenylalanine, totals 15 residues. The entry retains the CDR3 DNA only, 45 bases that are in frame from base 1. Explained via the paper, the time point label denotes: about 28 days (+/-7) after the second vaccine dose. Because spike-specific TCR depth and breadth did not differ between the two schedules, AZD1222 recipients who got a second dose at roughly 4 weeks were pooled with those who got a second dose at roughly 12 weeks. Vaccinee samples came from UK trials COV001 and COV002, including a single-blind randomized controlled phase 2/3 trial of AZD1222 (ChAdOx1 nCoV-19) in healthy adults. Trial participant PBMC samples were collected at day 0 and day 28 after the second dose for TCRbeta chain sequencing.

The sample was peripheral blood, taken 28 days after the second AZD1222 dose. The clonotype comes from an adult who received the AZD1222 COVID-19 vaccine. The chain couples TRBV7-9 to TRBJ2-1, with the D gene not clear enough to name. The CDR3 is CASSFSGLGYNEQFF. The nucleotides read TGTGCCAGCAGCTTTTCGGGTCTGGGTTACAATGAGCAGTTCTTC.